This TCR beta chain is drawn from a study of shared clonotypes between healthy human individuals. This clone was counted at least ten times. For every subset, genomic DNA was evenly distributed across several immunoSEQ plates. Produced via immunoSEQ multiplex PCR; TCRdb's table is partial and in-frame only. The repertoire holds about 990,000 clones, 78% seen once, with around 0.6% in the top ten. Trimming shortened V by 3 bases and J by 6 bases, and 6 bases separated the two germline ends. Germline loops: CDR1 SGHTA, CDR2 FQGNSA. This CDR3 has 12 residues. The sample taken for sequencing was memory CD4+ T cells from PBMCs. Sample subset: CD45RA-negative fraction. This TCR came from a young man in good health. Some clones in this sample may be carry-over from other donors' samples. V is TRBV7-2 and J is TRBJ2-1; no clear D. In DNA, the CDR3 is TGTGCCAGCAGCTTCCTTCTCAATGAGCAGTTCTTC. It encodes CASSFLLNEQFF. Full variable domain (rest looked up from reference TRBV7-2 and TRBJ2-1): GAGVSQSPSNKVTEKGKDVELRCDPISGHTALYWYRQSLGQGLEFLIYFQGNSAPDKSGLPSDRFSAERTGGSVSTLTIQRTQQEDSAVYLCASSFLLNEQFFGPGTRLTVL.